This TCR beta chain is drawn from a study of blood T cells in healthy people across ages. Together with a sample-barcoded 5' primer, a J-beta primer mix was included in a second PCR lasting about 6 to 11 cycles. TCRdb re-called the 5' RACE reads with MiXCR, one entry per CDR3 protein. The sample consists of approximately 780,000 distinct CDR3 sequences, 20% to 30% of them appearing once. In regard to this clonotype: Its antigen remains unidentified.

Findings of the study overall: Relative to aged donors, long-lived donors carried more naive CD4+ cells and displayed higher diversity.

Germline CDR1 reads SQVTM; CDR2 reads ANQGSEA. V trimming: 4 bases; J trimming: 0 bases; junction bases outside the gene matches: 11. This CDR3 is 17 amino acids long. This same sample was also part of a study on T cells of mothers and their children.

The material sequenced was blood. V gene TRBV29-1 combines with J gene TRBJ1-4; the match to TRBD1 covers 7 bases. The sequence came from a boy aged 10-17 years in good health. In DNA form, the CDR3 reads TGCAGCGTTGTAGGGACAGAGAAAACCTCAACTAATGAAAAACTGTTTTTT. Its protein is CSVVGTEKTSTNEKLFF.